The 26 T cell receptor beta chains below come from one sample, sequenced in a study of T cell responses to AZD1222 COVID-19 vaccine. Measured with immunoSEQ multiplex PCR; TCRdb has only the in-frame clones, and not every one. Of 100,000 to 150,000 clones in the sample, around 90% were seen once. The sequencing used peripheral blood, collected 28 days after the second dose of the MenACWY control vaccine. These receptors were taken from an adult who received the MenACWY meningococcal vaccine as a control.

The chain is built from TRBV12-3 or TRBV12-4 and TRBJ1-6; tentatively, D is TRBD1 (6 bases). The ends were cut back, 2 bases at V and 10 bases at J, with 9 bases in the middle. This CDR3 is 13 amino acids long. CDR3: CASSLRGTSPLHF. The CDR3 DNA is TGTGCCAGCAGTTTAAGGGGGACCTCACCCCTCCACTTT.

V and J are TRBV7-3 and TRBJ2-5; D perhaps matches TRBD1 (6 bases). This CDR3 spans 13 amino acids. Germline CDR1 and CDR2: SGHTA and FQGTGA. V lost 3 bases and J lost 3, with 8 bases in between. The CDR3 spells CASSFTGKETQYF. The CDR3 DNA reads as TGTGCCAGCAGCTTTACAGGGAAAGAGACCCAGTACTTC.

The rearrangement links TRBV4-2 to TRBJ1-5, with TRBD1 matching over 8 bases. V was pared by 3 bases and J by 1 base, with 5 bases of the junction left unmatched. The CDR3 has 16 amino acids. The germline CDR1 and CDR2 sequences are LGHNA and YNFKEQ. The CDR3 reads CASSHGQGGSNQPQHF. The DNA of the CDR3 is TGTGCCAGCAGCCACGGACAGGGTGGAAGCAATCAGCCCCAGCATTTT.

The rearrangement links TRBV4-2 to TRBJ2-3; perhaps D is TRBD1 or TRBD2 (5 bases each). Per germline, CDR1 LGHNA and CDR2 YNFKEQ. Trimming took off 4 bases at V and 0 bases at J, with 8 bases between the two ends. This CDR3 is 14 amino acids long. CDR3 protein: CASSPRGSTDTQYF. The CDR3 bases are TGTGCCAGCAGCCCCCGGGGCAGCACAGATACGCAGTATTTT.

The chain combines TRBV4-2 with TRBJ2-3; 8 bases align to TRBD2. CDR3 size: 19 residues. The V and J ends lost 4 bases and 6 bases, in that order; junction bases with no gene match: 21. Looked up from germline, CDR1 is LGHNA and CDR2 is YNFKEQ. The CDR3 protein is CASSPGDSGDTTLGDTQYF. DNA for the CDR3: TGTGCCAGCAGCCCCGGTGATAGCGGGGATACAACGCTGGGGGATACGCAGTATTTT.

The chain carries TRBV5-6 and TRBJ2-5; 7 nucleotides match TRBD1. Germline V gives CDR1 SGHDT, CDR2 YYEEEE. The J segment lost 0 bases and the V segment lost 7 bases, leaving 9 bases of the junction unmatched. The CDR3 is 15 residues long. DNA for the CDR3: TGTGCCAGCGTTGGGACAGCTCAGTACCAAGAGACCCAGTACTTC. Translation: CASVGTAQYQETQYF.

The chain couples TRBV29-1 to TRBJ2-3; no reliable D call. This CDR3 has 10 residues. V was cut by 4 bases and J by 11 bases, with 10 bases left in between. The germline V gene encodes CDR1 SQVTM and CDR2 ANQGSEA. CDR3 residues: CSVGSLGQYF. In DNA, the CDR3 is TGCAGCGTTGGTTCCCTGGGGCAGTATTTT.

This chain connects TRBV27 to TRBJ1-2, with 9 bases fitting TRBD1. V was pared by 3 bases and J by 2 bases, with 7 bases of the junction left unmatched. The germline CDR1 and CDR2 sequences are MNHEY and SMNVEV (reference sequence). This CDR3 region has 16 residues. The CDR3 DNA follows: TGTGCCAGCAGTTTGTTGGGACAGGGAGGGAACTATGGCTACACCTTC. The encoded protein is CASSLLGQGGNYGYTF.

This sequence joins TRBV27 and TRBJ2-2, with unresolved D. CDR3 length: 12 residues. Germline V CDR1 and CDR2: MNHEY, SMNVEV (reference sequence). V gave up 6 bases and J gave up 6 bases, with 8 bases separating them. The CDR3 spells CASRSRAGELFF. Written as DNA, the CDR3 is TGTGCCAGCAGGTCCCGCGCCGGGGAGCTGTTTTTT.

The CDR3 here is CASSLEAGDSYNSPLHF. The CDR3 nucleotides are TGTGCCAGCAGCTTAGAGGCAGGTGACTCCTATAATTCACCCCTCCACTTT. The chain has TRBV7-9 and TRBJ1-6; D remains ambiguous. The CDR3 has 17 amino acids. Germline loops: CDR1 SEHNR, CDR2 FQNEAQ (reference sequence). V was clipped by 1 base and J by 0 bases, with 10 bases between them.

This chain joins TRBV5-5 and TRBJ1-6, with a possible D match to TRBD1 (6 bases). Germline CDR1 and CDR2: SGHKS and YYEKEE (reference sequence). With 0 bases removed from V and 0 bases from J, the gap between germline ends came to 16 bases. The CDR3 totals 19 residues. CDR3: CASSLGGRDRSSYNSPLHF. CDR3 nucleotides: TGTGCCAGCAGCTTGGGGGGTAGAGACAGGAGCTCCTATAATTCACCCCTCCACTTT.

The genes are TRBV5-1 and TRBJ2-5; D is ambiguous. Germline values: CDR1 SGHRS, CDR2 YFSETQ. The CDR3 loop spans 14 amino acids. The ends were cut back, 0 bases at V and 1 base at J, with 7 bases in the middle. This chain's CDR3 is CASSLVVSQETQYF. In DNA form, the CDR3 reads TGCGCCAGCAGCTTGGTCGTATCCCAAGAGACCCAGTACTTC.

The chain carries TRBV5-4 and TRBJ1-2; D call uncertain. V dropped 0 bases and J dropped 4 bases, with 4 bases sitting between them. The CDR3 totals 12 residues. Germline values: CDR1 SGHNT, CDR2 YYREEE (reference sequence). The CDR3 sequence is CASSLESYGYTF. The CDR3 bases are TGTGCCAGCAGCTTGGAAAGCTATGGCTACACCTTC.

CDR3 residues: CASSVRLAGEIYEFDEQFF. CDR3 nucleotides: TGTGCCAGCAGCGTCAGACTAGCGGGAGAGATTTATGAGTTCGATGAGCAGTTCTTC. This sequence joins TRBV7-2 and TRBJ2-1; 12 nucleotides agree with TRBD2. This CDR3 is built from 19 residues. V lost 5 bases, J lost 8 bases, and 19 bases stayed unmatched. CDR1 and CDR2 (germline): SGHTA, FQGNSA.

The V call is TRBV18, the J call TRBJ2-1; 7 bases are shared with TRBD1. Germline CDR1 KGHSH, CDR2 LQKENI. This CDR3 region has 14 residues. V shed 1 base and J 5 bases; nucleotides not matched to a gene: 2. CDR3 residues: CASSPQGANNEQFF. As DNA, the CDR3 is TGTGCCAGCTCACCACAGGGGGCTAACAATGAGCAGTTCTTC.

The rearrangement joins TRBV6-1 to TRBJ1-5; no clear D gene. Trimming took off 4 bases at V and 0 bases at J, with 13 bases between the two ends. Germline CDR1 MNHNS, CDR2 SASEGT. The CDR3 length is 16 residues. CDR3 protein: CASSAKWGDSNQPQHF. CDR3 nucleotide sequence: TGTGCCAGCAGTGCAAAATGGGGAGATAGCAATCAGCCCCAGCATTTT.

The rearrangement uses TRBV6-1 and TRBJ1-6, with TRBD1 identical over 10 bases. V was clipped by 2 bases and J by 11 bases; unmatched bases: 6. The CDR3 is 15 residues long. From germline, CDR1 is MNHNS and CDR2 SASEGT. CDR3 nucleotides: TGTGCCAGCAGTGAATCCGGGACAGGGGCTACACCCCTCCACTTT. Protein product: CASSESGTGATPLHF.

This chain uses TRBV28 with TRBJ1-4, with 7 bases that match TRBD1. Germline loops: CDR1 MDHEN, CDR2 SYDVKM. The CDR3 totals 19 residues. The junction had 20 bases not matched to a gene; V was cut back by 3 bases and J by 7 bases. The CDR3 loop reads CASSFFRVLARDSSEKLFF. In nucleotides, the CDR3 is TGTGCCAGCAGTTTTTTTCGAGTCCTCGCACGGGACAGTTCTGAAAAACTGTTTTTT.

This sequence joins TRBV28 and TRBJ2-3, with a possible D match to TRBD2 (6 bases). The germline CDR1 and CDR2 sequences are MDHEN and SYDVKM. The length of the CDR3 is 15 residues. V was cut by 3 bases and J by 0 bases, with 10 bases left in between. CDR3 DNA: TGTGCCAGCAGTTTGGGCGGGACTAGCACAGATACGCAGTATTTT. It is translated as CASSLGGTSTDTQYF.

The chain recombines TRBV5-1 with TRBJ2-7, with 9 bases that match TRBD1. CDR1 SGHRS and CDR2 YFSETQ come from the germline V gene. The CDR3 totals 16 residues. V was pared by 4 bases and J by 2 bases, with 10 bases of the junction left unmatched. CDR3 residues: CASSPAGQGLTYEQYF. The CDR3 coding sequence is TGCGCCAGCAGCCCGGCGGGACAGGGCCTTACCTACGAGCAGTACTTC. The full variable domain, in which reference TRBV5-1 and TRBJ2-7 provide the parts outside the CDR3, is KAGVTQTPRYLIKTRGQQVTLSCSPISGHRSVSWYQQTPGQGLQFLFEYFSETQRNKGNFPGRFSGRQFSNSRSEMNVSTLELGDSALYLCASSPAGQGLTYEQYFGPGTRLTVT.

The chain has TRBV5-6 and TRBJ2-7, with D uncertain. The V and J ends lost 1 base and 7 bases respectively, with 15 bases between them. CDR1 is SGHDT, CDR2 YYEEEE, per germline. The CDR3 spans 14 residues. DNA for the CDR3: TGTGCCAGCAGCTTGTTTGTGAGCTCCTTGGAGCAGTACTTC. This translates into CASSLFVSSLEQYF. Drawing the rest from reference TRBV5-6 and TRBJ2-7, the complete variable domain is DAGVTQSPTHLIKTRGQQVTLRCSPKSGHDTVSWYQQALGQGPQFIFQYYEEEERQRGNFPDRFSGHQFPNYSSELNVNALLLGDSALYLCASSLFVSSLEQYFGPGTRLTVT.

J is TRBJ2-5 and V is TRBV6-5; 8 positions agree with TRBD2. Germline values: CDR1 MNHEY, CDR2 SVGAGI. After removal of 6 bases from V and 2 bases from J, the junction contained 8 bases not matched to a gene. CDR3 length: 15 amino acids. The CDR3 DNA is TGTGCCAGCAGAGCCGGGACTAGGTCACAAGAGACCCAGTACTTC. Protein product: CASRAGTRSQETQYF.

This clone occurred a few times. The genes are TRBV5-4 and TRBJ2-1; D uncertain. The CDR3 covers 16 residues. CDR1 and CDR2 (germline): SGHNT, YYREEE (reference sequence). The V end lost 3 bases, the J end lost 1 base, and 14 bases lay between the germline ends. This chain's CDR3 is CASSSSRLLSYNEQFF. In DNA, the CDR3 is TGTGCCAGCAGCTCGTCCAGACTCCTGTCCTACAATGAGCAGTTCTTC. Looking up the rest from reference TRBV5-4 and TRBJ2-1 gives the full variable domain: ETGVTQSPTHLIKTRGQQVTLRCSSQSGHNTVSWYQQALGQGPQFIFQYYREEENGRGNFPPRFSGLQFPNYSSELNVNALELDDSALYLCASSSSRLLSYNEQFFGPGTRLTVL.

This clone came up once. V is TRBV24-1 and J is TRBJ2-1, with 11 bases that match TRBD2. With 4 bases clipped from V and 7 bases from J, the junction kept 14 bases outside the gene matches. Germline lookup yields CDR1 KGHDR and CDR2 SFDVKD. This CDR3 is built from 18 residues. This chain's CDR3 is CATSDPVPLAGVSNEQFF. The DNA of the CDR3 is TGTGCCACCAGTGACCCTGTCCCACTAGCGGGAGTGTCAAATGAGCAGTTCTTC.

The chain links TRBV9 to TRBJ2-1; D remains unclear. Trimming cost V 3 bases and J 9 bases, with 10 bases left between them. Germline CDR1 and CDR2: SGDLS and YYNGEE. The CDR3 extends over 12 amino acids. The DNA of the CDR3 is TGTGCCAGCAGCGGGCAGGTTGGTGAGCAGTTCTTC. Encoded protein: CASSGQVGEQFF.

CDR3 sequence (DNA): TGTGCCAGCAGCAGGGGAGGTCAGCCCCAGCATTTT. Its translation is CASSRGGQPQHF. This chain joins TRBV28 and TRBJ1-5; a possible D gene is TRBD1 (6 bases). CDR1 is MDHEN, CDR2 SYDVKM, per germline. V was pared by 6 bases and J by 6 bases, with 9 bases between. The CDR3 has 12 residues.